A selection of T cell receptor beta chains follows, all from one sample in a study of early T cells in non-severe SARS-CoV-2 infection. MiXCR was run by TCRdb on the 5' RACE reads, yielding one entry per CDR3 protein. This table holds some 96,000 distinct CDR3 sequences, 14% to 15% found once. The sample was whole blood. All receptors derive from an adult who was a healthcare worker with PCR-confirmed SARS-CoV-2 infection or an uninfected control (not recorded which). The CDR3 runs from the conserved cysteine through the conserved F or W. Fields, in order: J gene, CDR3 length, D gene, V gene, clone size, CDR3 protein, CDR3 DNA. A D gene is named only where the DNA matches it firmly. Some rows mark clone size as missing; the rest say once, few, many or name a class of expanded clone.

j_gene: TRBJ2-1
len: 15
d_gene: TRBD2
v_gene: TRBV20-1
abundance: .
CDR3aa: CSASLLAGLYNEQFF
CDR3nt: TGCAGTGCTAGTCTATTAGCGGGTCTTTACAATGAGCAGTTCTTC

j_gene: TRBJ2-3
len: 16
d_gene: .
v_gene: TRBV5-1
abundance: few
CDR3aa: CASSTEVTVSTDTQYF
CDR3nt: TGCGCCAGCAGCACGGAGGTCACGGTTAGCACAGATACGCAGTATTTT

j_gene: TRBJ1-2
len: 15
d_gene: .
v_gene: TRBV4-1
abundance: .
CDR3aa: CASSPQPRPEYGYTF
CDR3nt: TGCGCCAGCAGCCCCCAGCCCCGTCCGGAATATGGCTACACCTTC

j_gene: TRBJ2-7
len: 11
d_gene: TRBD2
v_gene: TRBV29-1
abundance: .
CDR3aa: CSAREGYEQYF
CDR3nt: TGCAGCGCCAGGGAGGGATACGAGCAGTACTTC

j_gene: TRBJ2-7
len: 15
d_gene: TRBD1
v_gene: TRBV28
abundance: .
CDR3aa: CASTRRGRGEYEQYF
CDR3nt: TGTGCCAGCACCCGCAGGGGGAGAGGAGAATACGAGCAGTACTTC

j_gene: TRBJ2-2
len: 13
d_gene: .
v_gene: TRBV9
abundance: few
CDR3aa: CASSAGGTGELFF
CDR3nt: TGTGCCAGCAGCGCTGGGGGCACCGGGGAGCTGTTTTTT

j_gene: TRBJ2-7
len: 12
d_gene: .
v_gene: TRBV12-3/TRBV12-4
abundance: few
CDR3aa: CASSPNYYEQYF
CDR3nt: TGTGCCAGCAGTCCAAACTACTACGAGCAGTACTTC

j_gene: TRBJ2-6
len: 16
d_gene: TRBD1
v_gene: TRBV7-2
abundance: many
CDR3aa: CASSSQGAPGANVLTF
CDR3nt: TGTGCCAGCAGCTCGCAGGGGGCGCCTGGGGCCAACGTCCTGACTTTC

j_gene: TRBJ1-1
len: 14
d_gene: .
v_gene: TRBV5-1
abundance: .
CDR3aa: CASSSRQYNTEAFF
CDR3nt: TGCGCCAGCAGCAGCCGACAGTACAACACTGAAGCTTTCTTT

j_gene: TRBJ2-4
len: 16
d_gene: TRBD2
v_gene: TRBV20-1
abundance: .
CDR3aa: CSAGGTSDLAKNIQYF
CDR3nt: TGCAGTGCTGGGGGAACTAGCGACCTAGCCAAAAACATTCAGTACTTC

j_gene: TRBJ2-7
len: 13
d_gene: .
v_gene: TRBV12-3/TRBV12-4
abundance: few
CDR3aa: CASSFRVPYEQYF
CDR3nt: TGTGCCAGCAGTTTTAGAGTCCCCTACGAGCAGTACTTC

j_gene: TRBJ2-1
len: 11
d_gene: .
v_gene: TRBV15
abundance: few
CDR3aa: CATSTYNEQFF
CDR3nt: TGTGCCACCAGCACCTACAATGAGCAGTTCTTC

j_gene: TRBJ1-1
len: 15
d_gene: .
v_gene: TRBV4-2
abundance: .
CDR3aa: CASSQVLGLNTEAFF
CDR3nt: TGTGCCAGCAGCCAAGTATTGGGGTTGAACACTGAAGCTTTCTTT

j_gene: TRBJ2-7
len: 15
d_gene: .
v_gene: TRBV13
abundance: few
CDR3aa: CASSLKVAVSYEQYF
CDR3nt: TGTGCCAGCAGCTTAAAGGTAGCAGTTTCCTACGAGCAGTACTTC

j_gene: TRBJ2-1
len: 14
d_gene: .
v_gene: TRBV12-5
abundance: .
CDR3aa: CASAPGQAYNEQFF
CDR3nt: TGTGCTAGTGCCCCGGGGCAGGCCTACAATGAGCAGTTCTTC

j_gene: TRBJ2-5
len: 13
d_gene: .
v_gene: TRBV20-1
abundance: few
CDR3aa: CSLRREPRETQYF
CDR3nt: TGCAGTCTCCGTCGGGAGCCCCGGGAGACCCAGTACTTC

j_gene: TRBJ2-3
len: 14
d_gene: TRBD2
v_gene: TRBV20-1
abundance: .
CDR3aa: CSAALAGLTDTQYF
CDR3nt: TGCAGTGCTGCACTAGCGGGCCTCACAGATACGCAGTATTTT

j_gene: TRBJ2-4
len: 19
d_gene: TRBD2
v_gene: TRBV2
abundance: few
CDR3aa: CASTPSGRDYLLKEYIQYF
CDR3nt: TGTGCCAGCACCCCATCAGGCCGGGACTACTTACTGAAAGAATACATTCAGTACTTC

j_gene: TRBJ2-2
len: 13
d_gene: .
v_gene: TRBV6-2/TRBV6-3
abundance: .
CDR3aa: CATTPRQTGELFF
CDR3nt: TGTGCCACCACCCCGAGACAAACGGGGGAGCTGTTTTTT

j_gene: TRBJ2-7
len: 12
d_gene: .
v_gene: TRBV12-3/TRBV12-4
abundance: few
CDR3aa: CASSDWSYEQYF
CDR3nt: TGTGCCAGCTCGGACTGGTCCTACGAGCAGTACTTC

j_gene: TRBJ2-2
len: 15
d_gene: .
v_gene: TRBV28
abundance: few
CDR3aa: CASSTGAPQRGELFF
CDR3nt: TGTGCCAGCAGCACCGGAGCCCCTCAACGCGGGGAGCTGTTTTTT

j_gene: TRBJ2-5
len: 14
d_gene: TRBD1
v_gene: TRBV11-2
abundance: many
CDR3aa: CASSQGQHQETQYF
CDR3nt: TGTGCCAGCAGCCAGGGACAGCACCAAGAGACCCAGTACTTC

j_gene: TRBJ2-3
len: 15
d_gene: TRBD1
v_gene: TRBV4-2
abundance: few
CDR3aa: CASSQGTGGSDTQYF
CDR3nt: TGTGCCAGCAGCCAAGGGACAGGGGGCAGTGATACGCAGTATTTT

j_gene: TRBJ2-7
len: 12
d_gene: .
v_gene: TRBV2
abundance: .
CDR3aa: CASRPESREQYF
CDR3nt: TGTGCCAGCAGACCCGAGTCCCGCGAGCAGTACTTC

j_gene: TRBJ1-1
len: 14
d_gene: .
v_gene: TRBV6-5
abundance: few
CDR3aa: CASSSFWMGVEAFF
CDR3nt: TGTGCCAGCAGCTCCTTCTGGATGGGGGTTGAAGCTTTCTTT

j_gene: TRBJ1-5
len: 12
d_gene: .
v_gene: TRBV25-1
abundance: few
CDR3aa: CASSQGQQPQHF
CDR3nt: TGTGCCAGCTCGCAGGGTCAACAGCCCCAGCATTTT

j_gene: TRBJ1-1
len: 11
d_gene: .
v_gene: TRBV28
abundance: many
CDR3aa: CASSYFREAFF
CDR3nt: TGTGCCAGCAGTTATTTCAGGGAAGCTTTCTTT

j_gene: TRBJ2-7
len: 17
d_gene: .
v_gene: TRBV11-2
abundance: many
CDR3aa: CASSLVYHALRTYEQYF
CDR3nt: TGTGCCAGCAGCTTAGTGTATCACGCCTTGAGGACCTACGAGCAGTACTTC

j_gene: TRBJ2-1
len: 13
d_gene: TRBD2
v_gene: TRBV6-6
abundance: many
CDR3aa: CASSFRGDNEQFF
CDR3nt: TGTGCCAGCAGTTTTCGGGGGGACAATGAGCAGTTCTTC

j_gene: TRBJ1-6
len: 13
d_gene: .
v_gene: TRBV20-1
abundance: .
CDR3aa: CSARARQGAPLHF
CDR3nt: TGCAGTGCTAGAGCCCGGCAGGGTGCACCCCTCCACTTT

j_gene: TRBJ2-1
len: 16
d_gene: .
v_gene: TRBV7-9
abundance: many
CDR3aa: CASKLLSGVSYNEQFF
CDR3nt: TGTGCCAGCAAACTATTGAGCGGAGTATCCTACAATGAGCAGTTCTTC